Detailed here is one T cell receptor (beta chain). The data were taken from a study of control samples from healthy donors and cancer patients. Germline V gene sequence: CDR1 SGHAT, CDR2 FQNNGV. Trimming removed 4 bases from V and 6 bases from J, with 18 bases in between. This CDR3 is 15 amino acids long. Method: immunoSEQ multiplex PCR; TCRdb's copy keeps in-frame clones and lacks some. The sample contains about 180,000 clones, around 94% of which appear only once. Sequenced input: blood. The receptor was derived from a man younger than 45 in good health. The chain recombines TRBV11-2 with TRBJ1-1; D unresolved. The CDR3 nucleotides read TGTGCCAGCAGCTCACGGTCCGTTAGAGGACCTGAAGCTTTCTTT. This gives the protein CASSSRSVRGPEAFF.